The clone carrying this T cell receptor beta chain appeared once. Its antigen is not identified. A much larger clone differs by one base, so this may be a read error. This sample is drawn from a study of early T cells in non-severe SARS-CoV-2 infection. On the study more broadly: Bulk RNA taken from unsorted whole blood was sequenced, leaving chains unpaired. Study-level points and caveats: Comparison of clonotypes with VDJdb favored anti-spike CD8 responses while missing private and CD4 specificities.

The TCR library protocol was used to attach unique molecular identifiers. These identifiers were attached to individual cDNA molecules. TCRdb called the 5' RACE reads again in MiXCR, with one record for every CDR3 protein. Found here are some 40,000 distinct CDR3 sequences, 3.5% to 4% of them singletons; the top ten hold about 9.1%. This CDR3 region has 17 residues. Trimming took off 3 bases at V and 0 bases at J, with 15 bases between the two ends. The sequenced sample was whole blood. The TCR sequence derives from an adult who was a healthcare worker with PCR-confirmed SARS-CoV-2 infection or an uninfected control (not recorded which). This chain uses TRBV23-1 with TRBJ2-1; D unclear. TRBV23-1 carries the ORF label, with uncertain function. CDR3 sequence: CASSHRPDPNSYNEQFF. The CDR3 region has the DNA TGCGCCAGCAGTCACCGTCCCGACCCGAACTCCTACAATGAGCAGTTCTTC.